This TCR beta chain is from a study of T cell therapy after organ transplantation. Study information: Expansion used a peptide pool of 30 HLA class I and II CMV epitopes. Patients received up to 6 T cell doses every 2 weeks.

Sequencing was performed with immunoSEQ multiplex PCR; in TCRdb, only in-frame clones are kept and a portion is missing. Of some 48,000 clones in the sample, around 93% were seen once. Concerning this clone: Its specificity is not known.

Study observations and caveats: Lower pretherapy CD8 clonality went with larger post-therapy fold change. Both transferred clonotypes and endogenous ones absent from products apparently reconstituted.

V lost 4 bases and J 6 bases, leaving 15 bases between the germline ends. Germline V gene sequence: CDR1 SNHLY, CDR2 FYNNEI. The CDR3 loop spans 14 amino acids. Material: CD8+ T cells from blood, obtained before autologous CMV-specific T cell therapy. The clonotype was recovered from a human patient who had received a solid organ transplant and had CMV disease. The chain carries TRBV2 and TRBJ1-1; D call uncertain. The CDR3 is CASSGVGFGAEAFF. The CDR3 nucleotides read TGTGCCAGCAGTGGCGTGGGCTTTGGGGCTGAAGCTTTCTTT.